This T cell receptor beta chain is from a study of blood T cell repertoires in COVID-19. Libraries were prepared by immunoSEQ multiplex PCR; TCRdb keeps only in-frame clonotypes and omits some of them. The sample records approximately 230,000 clones, about 87% being singletons. This CDR3 is built from 14 residues. Trimming stripped 0 bases from V and 4 bases from J, with 7 bases between. CDR1 SGHDT and CDR2 YYEEEE come from the germline V gene. The genes are TRBV5-6 and TRBJ1-4; D gene unclear. Material for sequencing was peripheral blood. This sequence was found in a woman aged 30 to 39 with COVID-19, enrolled during active disease. The CDR3 DNA is TGTGCCAGCAGCTTGGACAGATATAATGAAAAACTGTTTTTT. This sequence encodes CASSLDRYNEKLFF.